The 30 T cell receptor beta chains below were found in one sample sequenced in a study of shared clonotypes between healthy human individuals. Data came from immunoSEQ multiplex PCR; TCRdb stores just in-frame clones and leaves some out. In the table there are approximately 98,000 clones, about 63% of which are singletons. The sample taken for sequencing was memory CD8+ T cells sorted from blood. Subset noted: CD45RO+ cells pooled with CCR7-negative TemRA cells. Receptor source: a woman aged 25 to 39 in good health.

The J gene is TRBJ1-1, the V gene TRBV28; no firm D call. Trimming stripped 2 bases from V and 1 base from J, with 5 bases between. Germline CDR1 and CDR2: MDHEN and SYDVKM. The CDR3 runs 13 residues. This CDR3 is CASSLLGNTEAFF. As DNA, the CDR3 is TGTGCCAGCAGTTTACTCGGGAACACTGAAGCTTTCTTT.

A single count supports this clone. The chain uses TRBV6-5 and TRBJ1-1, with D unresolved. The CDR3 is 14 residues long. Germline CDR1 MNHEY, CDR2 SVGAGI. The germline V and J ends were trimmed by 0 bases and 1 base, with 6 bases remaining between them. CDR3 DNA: TGTGCCAGCAGTTACTCGAAGGGGAACACTGAAGCTTTCTTT. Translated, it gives CASSYSKGNTEAFF.

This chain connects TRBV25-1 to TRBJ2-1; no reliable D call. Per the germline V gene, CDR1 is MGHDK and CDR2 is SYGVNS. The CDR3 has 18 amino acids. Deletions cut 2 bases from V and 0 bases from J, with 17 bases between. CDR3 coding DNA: TGTGCCAGCAGTGAACGGTCTCAGCGCCAGAACTCCTACAATGAGCAGTTCTTC. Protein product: CASSERSQRQNSYNEQFF.

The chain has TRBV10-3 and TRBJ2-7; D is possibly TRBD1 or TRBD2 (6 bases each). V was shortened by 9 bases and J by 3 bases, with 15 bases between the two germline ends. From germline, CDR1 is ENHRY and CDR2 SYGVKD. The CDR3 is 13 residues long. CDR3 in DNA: TGTGCCATAGGGGAGGACAGCTTCTACGAGCAGTACTTC. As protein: CAIGEDSFYEQYF.

CDR3 sequence: CASRLADRAVNQPQHF. The CDR3 coding sequence is TGTGCAAGTCGCTTAGCGGACAGAGCCGTCAATCAGCCCCAGCATTTT. V and J are TRBV12-2 and TRBJ1-5; the DNA was not compared with TRBD1, the D call given in the table. TRBV12-2 is a recognized pseudogene. The length of the CDR3 is 16 residues.

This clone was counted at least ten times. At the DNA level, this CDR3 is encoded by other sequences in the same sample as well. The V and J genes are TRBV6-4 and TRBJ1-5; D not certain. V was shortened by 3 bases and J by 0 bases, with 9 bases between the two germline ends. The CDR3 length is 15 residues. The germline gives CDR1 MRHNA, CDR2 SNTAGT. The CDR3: CASSEDPSSNQPQHF. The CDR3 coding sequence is TGTGCCAGCAGTGAGGACCCTAGTAGCAATCAGCCCCAGCATTTT.

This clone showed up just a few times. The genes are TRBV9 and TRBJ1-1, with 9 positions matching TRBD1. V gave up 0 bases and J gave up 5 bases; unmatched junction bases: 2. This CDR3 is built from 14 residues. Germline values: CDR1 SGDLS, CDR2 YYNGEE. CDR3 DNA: TGTGCCAGCAGCGTAGGGACAGGGGAGACTGAAGCTTTCTTT. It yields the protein CASSVGTGETEAFF.

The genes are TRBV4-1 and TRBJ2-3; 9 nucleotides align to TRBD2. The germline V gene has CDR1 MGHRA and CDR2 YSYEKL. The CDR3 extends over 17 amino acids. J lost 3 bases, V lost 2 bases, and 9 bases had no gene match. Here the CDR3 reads CASSQTPWREGTDTQYF. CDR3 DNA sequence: TGCGCCAGCAGCCAAACACCCTGGCGGGAGGGTACAGATACGCAGTATTTT.

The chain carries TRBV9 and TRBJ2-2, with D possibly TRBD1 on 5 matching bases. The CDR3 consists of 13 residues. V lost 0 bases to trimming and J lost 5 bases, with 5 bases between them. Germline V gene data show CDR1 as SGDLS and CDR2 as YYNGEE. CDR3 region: CASSVAGTGELFF. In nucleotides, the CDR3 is TGTGCCAGCAGCGTAGCAGGGACCGGGGAGCTGTTTTTT.

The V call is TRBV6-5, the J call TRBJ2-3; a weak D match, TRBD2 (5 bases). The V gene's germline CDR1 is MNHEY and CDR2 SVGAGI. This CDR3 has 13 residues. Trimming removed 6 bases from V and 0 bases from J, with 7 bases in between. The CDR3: CASREVSTDTQYF. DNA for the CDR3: TGTGCCAGCAGGGAGGTCAGCACAGATACGCAGTATTTT.

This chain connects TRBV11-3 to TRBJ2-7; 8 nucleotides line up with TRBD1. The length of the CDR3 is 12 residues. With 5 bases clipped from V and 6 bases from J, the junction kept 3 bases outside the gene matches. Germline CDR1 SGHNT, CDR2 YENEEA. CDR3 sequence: CASSQGQGEQYF. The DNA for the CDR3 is TGTGCCAGCAGCCAAGGACAGGGCGAGCAGTACTTC.

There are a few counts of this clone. The CDR3, as DNA: TGTGCCAGCAGTCGCCCCTTTAGACTTCTCTACGAGCAGTACTTC. It codes for CASSRPFRLLYEQYF. J is TRBJ2-7 and V is TRBV2; D is uncertain. From germline, CDR1 is SNHLY and CDR2 FYNNEI. Trimming took off 5 bases at V and 3 bases at J, with 17 bases between the two ends. This CDR3 comprises 15 residues.

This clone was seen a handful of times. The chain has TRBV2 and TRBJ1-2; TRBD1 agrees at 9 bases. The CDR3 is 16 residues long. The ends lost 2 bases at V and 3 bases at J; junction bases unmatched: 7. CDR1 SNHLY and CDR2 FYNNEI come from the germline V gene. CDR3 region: CASSELTGGSDYGYTF. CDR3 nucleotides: TGTGCCAGCAGTGAACTTACAGGGGGCAGTGACTATGGCTACACCTTC.

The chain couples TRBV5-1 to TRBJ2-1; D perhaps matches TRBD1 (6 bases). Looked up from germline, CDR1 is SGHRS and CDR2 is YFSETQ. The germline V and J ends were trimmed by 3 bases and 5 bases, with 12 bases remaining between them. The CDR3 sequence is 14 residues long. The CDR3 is CASSWGPGDNEQFF. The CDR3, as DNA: TGCGCCAGCAGCTGGGGGCCAGGGGACAATGAGCAGTTCTTC.

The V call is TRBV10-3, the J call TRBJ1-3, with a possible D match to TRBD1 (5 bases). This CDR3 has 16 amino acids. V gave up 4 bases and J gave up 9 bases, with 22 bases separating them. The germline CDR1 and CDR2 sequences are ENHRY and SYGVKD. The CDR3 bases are TGTGCCATCAGTGTCTCGTTGCCGTTCATGGGGGGCACCATATATTTT. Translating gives CAISVSLPFMGGTIYF.

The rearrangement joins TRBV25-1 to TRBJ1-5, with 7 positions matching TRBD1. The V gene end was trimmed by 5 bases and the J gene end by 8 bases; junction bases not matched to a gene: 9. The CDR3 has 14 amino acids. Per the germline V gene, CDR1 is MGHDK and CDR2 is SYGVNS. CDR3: CASSPRTGQEPQHF. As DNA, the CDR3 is TGTGCCAGCAGTCCACGGACAGGTCAGGAGCCCCAGCATTTT.

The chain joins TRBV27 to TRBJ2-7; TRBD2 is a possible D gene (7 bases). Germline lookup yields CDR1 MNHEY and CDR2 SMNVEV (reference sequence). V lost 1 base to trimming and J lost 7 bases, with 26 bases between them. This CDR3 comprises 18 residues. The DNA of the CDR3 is TGTGCCAGCAGTTTATATCCCCCGGCGGGGGCCCGGAATGAAGAGCAGTACTTC. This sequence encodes CASSLYPPAGARNEEQYF.

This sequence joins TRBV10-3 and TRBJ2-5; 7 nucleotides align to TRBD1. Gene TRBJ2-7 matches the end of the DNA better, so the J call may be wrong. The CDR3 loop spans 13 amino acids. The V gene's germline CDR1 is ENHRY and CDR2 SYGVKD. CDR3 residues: CAINRGISYEQYF. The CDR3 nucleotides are TGTGCCATCAACAGGGGAATTTCCTACGAGCAGTACTTC.

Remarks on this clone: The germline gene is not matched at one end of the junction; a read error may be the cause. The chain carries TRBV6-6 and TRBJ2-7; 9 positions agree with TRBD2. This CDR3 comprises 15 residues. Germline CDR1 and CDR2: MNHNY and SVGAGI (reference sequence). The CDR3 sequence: CSSSSRDSGSYEQYF. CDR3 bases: TGTTCCAGCAGCTCCAGAGATAGCGGGAGCTACGAGCAATACTTC.

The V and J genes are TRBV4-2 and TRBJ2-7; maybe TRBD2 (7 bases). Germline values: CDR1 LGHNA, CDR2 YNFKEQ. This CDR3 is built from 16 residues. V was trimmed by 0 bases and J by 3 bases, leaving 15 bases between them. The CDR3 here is CASSQDAREDSYEQYF. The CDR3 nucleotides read TGTGCCAGCAGCCAAGATGCCCGGGAGGACAGCTACGAGCAGTACTTC.

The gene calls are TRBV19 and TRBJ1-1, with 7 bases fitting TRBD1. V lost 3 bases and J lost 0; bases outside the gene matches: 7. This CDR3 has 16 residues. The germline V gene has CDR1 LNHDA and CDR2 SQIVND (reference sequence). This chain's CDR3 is CASSIWQGVMNTEAFF. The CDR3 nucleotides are TGTGCCAGTAGTATCTGGCAGGGGGTGATGAACACTGAAGCTTTCTTT.

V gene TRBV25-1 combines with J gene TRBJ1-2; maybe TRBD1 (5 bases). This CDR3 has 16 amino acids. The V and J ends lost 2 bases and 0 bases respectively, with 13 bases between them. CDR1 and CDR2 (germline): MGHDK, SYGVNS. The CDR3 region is CASSEVSGGTNYGYTF. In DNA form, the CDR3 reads TGTGCCAGCAGTGAAGTTTCTGGGGGGACTAACTATGGCTACACCTTC.

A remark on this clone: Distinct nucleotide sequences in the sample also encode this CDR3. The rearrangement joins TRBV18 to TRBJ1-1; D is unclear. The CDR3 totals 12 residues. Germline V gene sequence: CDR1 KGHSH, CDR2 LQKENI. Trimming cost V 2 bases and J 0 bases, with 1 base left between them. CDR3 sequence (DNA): TGTGCCAGCTCACCATTGAACACTGAAGCTTTCTTT. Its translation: CASSPLNTEAFF.

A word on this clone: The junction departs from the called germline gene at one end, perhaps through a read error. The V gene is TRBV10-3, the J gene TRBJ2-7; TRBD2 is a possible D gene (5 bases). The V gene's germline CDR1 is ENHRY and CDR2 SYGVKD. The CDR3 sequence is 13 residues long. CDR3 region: CAVRDGDSYEQYF. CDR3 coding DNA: TGTGCCGTCAGAGACGGGGACTCCTACGAGCAGTACTTC.

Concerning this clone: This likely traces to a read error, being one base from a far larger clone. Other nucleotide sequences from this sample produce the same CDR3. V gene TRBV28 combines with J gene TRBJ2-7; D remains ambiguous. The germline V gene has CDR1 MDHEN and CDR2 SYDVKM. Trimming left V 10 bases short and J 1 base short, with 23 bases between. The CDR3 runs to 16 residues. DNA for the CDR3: TGTGCCACAACCCGCCCGGCGGACGGATCGTCCTACGAGCAGTACTTC. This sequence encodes CATTRPADGSSYEQYF.

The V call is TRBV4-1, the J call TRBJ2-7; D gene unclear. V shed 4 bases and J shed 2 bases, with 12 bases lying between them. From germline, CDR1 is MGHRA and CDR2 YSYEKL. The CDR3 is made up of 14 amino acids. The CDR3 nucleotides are TGCGCCAGCAGCCCCACGGAGTCCACCTACGAGCAGTACTTC. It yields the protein CASSPTESTYEQYF.

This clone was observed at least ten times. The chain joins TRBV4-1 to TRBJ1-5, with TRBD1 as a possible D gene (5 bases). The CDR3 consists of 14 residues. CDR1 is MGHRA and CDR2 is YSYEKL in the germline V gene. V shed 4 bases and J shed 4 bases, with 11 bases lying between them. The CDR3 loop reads CASSLPDTNQPQHF. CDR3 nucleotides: TGCGCCAGCAGCCTACCGGACACTAATCAGCCCCAGCATTTT.

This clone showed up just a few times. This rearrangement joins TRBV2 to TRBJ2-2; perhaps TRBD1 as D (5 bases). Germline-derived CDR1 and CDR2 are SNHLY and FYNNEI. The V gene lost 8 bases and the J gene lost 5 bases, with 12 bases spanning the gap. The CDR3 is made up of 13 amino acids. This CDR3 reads CASRRETTGELFF. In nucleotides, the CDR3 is TGTGCCAGCCGCAGGGAAACAACCGGGGAGCTGTTTTTT.

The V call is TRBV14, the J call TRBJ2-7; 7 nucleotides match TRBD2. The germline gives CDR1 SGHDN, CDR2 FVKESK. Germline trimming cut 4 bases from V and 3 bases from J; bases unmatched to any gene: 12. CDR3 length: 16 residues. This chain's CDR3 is CASSLSPGGRFYEQYF. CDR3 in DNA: TGTGCCAGCAGCCTTTCTCCGGGAGGCCGTTTCTACGAGCAGTACTTC. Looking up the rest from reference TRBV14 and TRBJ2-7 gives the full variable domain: EAGVTQFPSHSVIEKGQTVTLRCDPISGHDNLYWYRRVMGKEIKFLLHFVKESKQDESGMPNNRFLAERTGGTYSTLKVQPAELEDSGVYFCASSLSPGGRFYEQYFGPGTRLTVT.

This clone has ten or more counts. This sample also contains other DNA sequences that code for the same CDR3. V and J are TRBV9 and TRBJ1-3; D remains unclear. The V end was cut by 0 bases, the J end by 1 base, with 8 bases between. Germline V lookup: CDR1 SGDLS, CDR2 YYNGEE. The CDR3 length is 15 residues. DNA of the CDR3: TGTGCCAGCAGCGTAGCTTGGGGATCTGGAAACACCATATATTTT. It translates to CASSVAWGSGNTIYF.